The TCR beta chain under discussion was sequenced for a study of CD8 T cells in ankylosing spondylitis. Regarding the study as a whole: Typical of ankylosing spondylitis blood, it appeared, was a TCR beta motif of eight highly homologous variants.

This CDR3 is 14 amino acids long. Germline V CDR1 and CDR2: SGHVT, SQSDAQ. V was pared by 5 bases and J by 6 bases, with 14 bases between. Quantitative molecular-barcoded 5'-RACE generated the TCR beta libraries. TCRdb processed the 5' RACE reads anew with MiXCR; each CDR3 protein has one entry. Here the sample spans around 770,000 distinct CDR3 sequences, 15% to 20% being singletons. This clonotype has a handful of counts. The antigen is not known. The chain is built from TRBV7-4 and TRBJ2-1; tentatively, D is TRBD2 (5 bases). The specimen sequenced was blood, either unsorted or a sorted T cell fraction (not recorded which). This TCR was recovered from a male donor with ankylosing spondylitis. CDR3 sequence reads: CASSLEEVFNEQFF. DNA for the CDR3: TGTGCCAGCAGCCTTGAGGAGGTTTTCAATGAGCAGTTCTTC.